This T cell receptor beta chain derives from a study of cytomegalovirus exposure and HLA in healthy donors (dated by TCRdb to 2015 to 2018). Describing the broader study: According to an earlier analysis of a few hundred of the donors, about 180 million T cells yielded roughly 100 million unique TCR beta sequences and about 300 Gb of sequence data. Every discovery cohort repertoire had been produced on one sequencing platform. A separate validation cohort of roughly 130 different subjects was used in addition to the roughly 670-subject first cohort. Donor age, sex, ethnicity and CMV serostatus were compiled together with the repertoire data. In a later genetic analysis, genome-wide SNP genotypes for about 65% of the 666 donors were used, and that subset was treated as a discovery cohort. The number of donors typed differed by locus, with 629-630 for A, B, C, DRB1 and DQB1, around 500 for DQA1, approximately 570 for DPA1, and 400 to 490 for DPB1. In the later analysis, no new phenotypic data were used to find candidate immune exposures; instead, reliance was placed on TCR beta sequences and their occurrence across donors. To predict cytomegalovirus infection status, the study combined high-throughput TCR immunosequencing, statistical association of individual TCRs with disease status, and machine learning. About 5 DR-DQ haplotypes were handled as single units for association and clustering, since linkage in the cohort was strong. Among the roughly 400 genotyped donors, about 85% belonged to the genetic ancestry cluster associated with self-reported Caucasian donors. Among around 400 genotyped donors of the cohort, an average of around 240,000 unique TCR beta nucleotide sequences was sequenced per donor, of which about 19% were non-productive. The study aimed to test whether signatures of past pathogen exposure could be identified by cataloging public T cell receptors. Approximately 310 gigabases of sequencing data and approximately 93 million unique TCR sequences were included in an early release covering roughly 600 HLA-typed donors. HLA typing included class I and class II loci at four-digit resolution. The study used immunosequencing to profile the T cell repertoires of several hundred subjects and linked those repertoires to cytomegalovirus serostatus. An earlier analysis of 587 of the donors applied high-throughput TCR beta sequencing to assess whether each TCR beta V gene segment acted as functional or pseudogenic. A later analysis re-analyzed previously published TCR beta repertoires from hundreds of donors and added high-resolution HLA genotyping to study TCR occurrence patterns.

The method behind the library was the immunoSEQ multiplex PCR assay. For the multiplex PCR, a mixture combining 60 forward primers for TCR Vbeta segments and 13 reverse primers for TCR Jbeta segments was used. The CDR3 region of rearranged TCR beta genes was amplified from genomic DNA by a multiplex PCR assay. On the Illumina HiSeq System, the amplified TCR beta libraries were sequenced as 87-base-pair reads. The original pipeline was this. A later analysis counted about 76 million unique TCR beta chains across the 666 repertoires, and 10 million to 12 million of these chains were shared by at least two donors. A nearest-neighbor algorithm error-corrected the raw reads and collapsed the reads into unique sequences, merging closely related sequences to remove PCR and sequencing errors. V, D and J gene segments were assigned by aligning CDR3 sequences to IMGT reference sequences. For a sequence to be retained, at least a six-nucleotide match to both a V gene segment and a J gene segment was required. Rearrangements were classified as productive when the CDR3 lacked stop codons and remained in frame with V and J, and all other rearrangements were classified as non-productive. Following IMGT convention, CDR3 was defined as the stretch from the second conserved V-encoded cysteine up to the conserved J-encoded phenylalanine. In an earlier analysis of roughly 610 of the donors, sequences lacking an unambiguous match to a single V gene segment were excluded. An earlier analysis of fewer than 750 of the donors called V segments functional above 56.7% productive rearrangements and segregating when the between-donor standard deviation exceeded 5%. To diagnose cytomegalovirus status from the catalog of TCR beta chain sequences, a statistical classification framework was built. V and J gene assignment, in a later analysis, came from comparing TCR nucleotide sequences with IMGT/GENE-DB human TR gene sequences. In a later analysis, CDR3 sequences and most-parsimonious VDJ recombination scenarios were assigned using the TCRdist pipeline. In a later analysis, each TCR beta chain was defined by its CDR3 amino acid sequence together with its V-gene family, and reads lacking a unique V-gene family were excluded. A later analysis removed several hundred highly shared, low-generation-probability nucleotide sequences to deal with suspected cross-contamination and a sequencing artifact. In a later analysis, a clonal expansion index for each public chain was calculated from normalized within-repertoire ranks of inferred template counts. Generation probabilities in a later analysis came from a VDJ recombination model fitted to out-of-frame rearrangements, and those results were checked against IGoR. In a later analysis, TCR-TCR, TCR-HLA and TCR-CMV co-occurrence was scored with hypergeometric tests, and a repertoire-size bias correction was applied to TCR pairs. To estimate false discovery rates, a later analysis permuted the HLA or CMV assignments 20 times. A later analysis grouped co-occurring TCRs with DBSCAN, adding TCRdist sequence similarity when clustering within HLA-allele-positive subsets. Repertoires with fewer than 30,000 or more than 120,000 public chains were left out of co-occurrence clustering, as were about 5 repertoires with anomalous nucleotide sharing. Not all clones reach the TCRdb copy of this immuneACCESS table, which keeps in-frame sequences only. Checked studies attribute under half of the gap to unresolved V genes and leave the rest unexplained. That table furnishes V, J and clone size, whereas the DNA furnished D and trimming. The sample has 200,000 to 250,000 clones on record, 82% of them singletons. Around 5% of the sample lies in the top ten.

For this clone: This receptor's antigen is unknown. Qualities for individual bases were not recorded, and no much larger clone is one base off.

The cohort consisted of 600 to 700 healthy bone marrow donors. At the time of sampling, all cohort members were nominally healthy, though unrecorded immune exposures were likely present. The donor was CMV seropositive and was included in the group of almost 300 seropositive cohort members. A peripheral blood sample was provided by each donor, and peripheral blood mononuclear cells were used for TCR beta sequencing. The Qiagen DNeasy Blood Extraction Kit was used to extract genomic DNA from the blood cell samples. Trimming at the junction amounts to 7 bases on V and 10 bases on J, and the germline ends lie 13 bases apart. The CDR3 covers 11 residues, taking in both the cysteine and the phenylalanine. Kept here is only the CDR3 DNA, which spans 33 bases and is read in frame from base 1. CDR1 and CDR2 (SNHLY, FYNNEI) derive from the germline V gene. The paper's findings and limits, for the study overall: In a later analysis, HLA-associated TCR beta chains showed more clonal expansion and lower generation probabilities than non-associated chains that were equally common. A further reported finding was that TCR beta sequences accurately predicted the HLA-A and HLA-B alleles for most subjects in the first cohort. The 87-base-pair reads could not distinguish some IMGT-functional V segments, including TRBV6-2 and TRBV6-3, so those segments were excluded. Three of the identified cytomegalovirus-associated TCR beta chains were confirmed in vitro to be specific for cytomegalovirus antigens. The authors suggested that the approach could potentially be generalized to other disease states and immunological phenotypes. The cohort was sequenced for TCR beta chains only, and without alpha or paired-chain data the features that could be detected were limited. Compared with the roughly 670-donor mean, donors in an Asian-associated ancestry cluster had fewer N-insertions in productive TCRs, according to a later genetic analysis. Seventeen rarely observed V segments, including chromosome 9 orphons, were excluded from the earlier analysis of approximately 500 of the donors because counts were too low. Most CMV-associated TCR beta chains appeared to be HLA-restricted in a later analysis, and the HLA associations seemed to be driven largely by CMV exposure. A later analysis reported that several top co-occurrence clusters appeared linked to parvovirus B19, influenza, CMV and Epstein-Barr virus. While some public TCRs were present in many individuals, most TCR sequences turned up only very rarely across donors. The classifier was reported to diagnose cytomegalovirus status with high specificity and sensitivity in both the original cohort and the validation cohort. The presence/absence analyses assumed that sequencing depth was roughly uniform across donors, and that assumption may not be true. CMV serostatus was the only immune exposure information available for the cohort. A later analysis associated 15,000 to 20,000 TCR beta sequences with specific HLA alleles at a false discovery rate of 0.05. In an earlier analysis of over 550 of the donors, most TCR beta V segments were observed in productive rearrangements about 90% or about 30% of the time, broadly matching IMGT annotations. According to a later analysis, TCR association rates differed among HLA loci, with DRB1 alleles showing the most associated TCRs and HLA-C alleles showing the fewest. Strong co-occurrence of HLA alleles, especially DR and DQ, made assigning TCR associations to individual alleles difficult. A group of highly shared sequence variants was considered likely to be a technical artifact of the sequencing pipeline. In a later genetic analysis, a missense DCLRE1C variant was associated with V-gene and J-gene trimming of TCR beta chains, and the association was replicated in an independent cohort. HLA typing was unavailable for some donors at each locus, so association tests used only the typed subset. Correlated functional status among segregating V segments might be attributable to linkage disequilibrium, but an unknown experimental factor could not be ruled out. The study gave a list of 150 to 200 TCR beta chains associated with cytomegalovirus.

The sequence was collected from a woman aged 40 to 50 in good health and CMV-seropositive. Sequences were obtained from PBMCs. This chain joins TRBV2 to TRBJ1-2; the D gene assignment is ambiguous. The DNA sequence is as follows: TGTGCCAGCAACAGCCGGCGCCCCTACACCTTC. It translates to CASNSRRPYTF.